The source of this T cell receptor (beta chain) is a study of blood T cell repertoires in COVID-19. For the study at large: Collection of acute and convalescent COVID-19 samples took place in the United States, Italy and Spain. From T cells, B-cell-depleted T cells, or PBMCs came the material, which was cDNA or gDNA.

V was pared by 4 bases and J by 2 bases, with 5 bases between. CDR3 length: 12 amino acids. In germline, CDR1 is MGHRA, CDR2 YSYEKL. Seattle participants joined during active infection and were tracked over time. Per the study methods: Amplification with reference gene primers provided the estimates of nucleated cell counts. Using immunoSEQ multiplex PCR, the repertoire was profiled, and TCRdb retains in-frame clones only, with some absent. That table furnishes V, J and clone size, whereas the DNA furnished D and trimming. The table lists around 440,000 clones, approximately 89% of them singletons, with over 10% in the top ten.

The sequence came from a woman aged 45 to 65 with COVID-19, enrolled during active disease. This rearrangement joins TRBV4-1 to TRBJ1-1, with D hard to call. Sequences were obtained from peripheral blood. The CDR3 reads CASSLSNTEAFF. CDR3 coding DNA: TGCGCCAGCAGCCTGTCAAACACTGAAGCTTTCTTT.